Below, 3 T cell receptor beta chains from the same sample are listed, as sequenced in a study of blood T cell repertoires in COVID-19. The repertoire was sequenced with immunoSEQ multiplex PCR; TCRdb's copy has only in-frame clones and lacks some. The sample has more than 110,000 clones; roughly 90% are singletons. Sequencing input: peripheral blood. These receptors were obtained from a man aged 50 to 60 with active or convalescent COVID-19.

The chain uses TRBV28 and TRBJ2-7; possible D gene TRBD2, 5 bases. This CDR3 is 14 amino acids long. Trimming removed 5 bases at V and 2 bases at J, with 13 bases between. Germline V lookup: CDR1 MDHEN, CDR2 SYDVKM. The CDR3 sequence: CASSSPDGTYEQYF. CDR3 nucleotides: TGTGCCAGCAGTAGCCCAGACGGGACCTACGAGCAGTACTTC.

The chain uses TRBV21-1 and TRBJ1-2; the table's D gene call, TRBD1, was not cross checked with the DNA. TRBV21-1 is a known pseudogene. The CDR3 consists of 16 residues. The CDR3 protein is CASSKSRGQGANGYTF. CDR3 DNA sequence: TGTGCCAGCAGCAAATCTCGCGGACAGGGGGCTAATGGCTACACCTTC.

V and J are TRBV19 and TRBJ1-4; possibly TRBD1 for D (6 bases). Germline CDR1 reads LNHDA; CDR2 reads SQIVND (reference sequence). With 6 bases removed from V and 0 bases from J, the gap between germline ends came to 17 bases. CDR3 length: 17 amino acids. The CDR3 reads CASRPMTTGTTNEKLFF. As DNA, the CDR3 is TGTGCCAGTAGACCTATGACTACAGGGACAACTAATGAAAAACTGTTTTTT.